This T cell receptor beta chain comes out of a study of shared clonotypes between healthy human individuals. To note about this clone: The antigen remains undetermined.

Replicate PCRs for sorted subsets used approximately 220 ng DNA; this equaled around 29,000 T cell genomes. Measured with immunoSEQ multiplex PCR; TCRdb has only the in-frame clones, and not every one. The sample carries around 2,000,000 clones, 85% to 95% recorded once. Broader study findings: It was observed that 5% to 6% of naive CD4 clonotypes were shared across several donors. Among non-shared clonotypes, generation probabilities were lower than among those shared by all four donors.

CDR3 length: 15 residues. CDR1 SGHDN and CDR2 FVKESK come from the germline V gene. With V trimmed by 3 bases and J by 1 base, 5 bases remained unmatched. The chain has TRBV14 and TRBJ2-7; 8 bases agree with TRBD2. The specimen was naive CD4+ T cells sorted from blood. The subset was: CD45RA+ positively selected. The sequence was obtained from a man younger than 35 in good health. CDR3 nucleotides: TGTGCCAGCAGCCAGGGGCCGGGAGGGTCCTACGAGCAGTACTTC. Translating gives CASSQGPGGSYEQYF.